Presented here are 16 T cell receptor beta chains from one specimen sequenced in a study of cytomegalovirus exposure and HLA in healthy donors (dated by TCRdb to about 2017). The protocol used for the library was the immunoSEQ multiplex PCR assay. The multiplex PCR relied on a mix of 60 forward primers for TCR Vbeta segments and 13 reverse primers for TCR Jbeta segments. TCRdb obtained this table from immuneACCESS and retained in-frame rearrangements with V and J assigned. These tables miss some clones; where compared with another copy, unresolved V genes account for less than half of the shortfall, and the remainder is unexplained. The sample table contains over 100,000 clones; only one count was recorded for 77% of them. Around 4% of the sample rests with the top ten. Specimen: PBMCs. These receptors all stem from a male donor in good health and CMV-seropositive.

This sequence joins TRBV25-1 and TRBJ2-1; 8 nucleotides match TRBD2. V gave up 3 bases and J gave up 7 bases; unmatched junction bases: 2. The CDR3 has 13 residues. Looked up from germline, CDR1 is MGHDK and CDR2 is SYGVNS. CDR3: CASSEGLGNEQFF. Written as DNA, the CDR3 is TGTGCCAGCAGTGAGGGACTAGGGAATGAGCAGTTCTTC.

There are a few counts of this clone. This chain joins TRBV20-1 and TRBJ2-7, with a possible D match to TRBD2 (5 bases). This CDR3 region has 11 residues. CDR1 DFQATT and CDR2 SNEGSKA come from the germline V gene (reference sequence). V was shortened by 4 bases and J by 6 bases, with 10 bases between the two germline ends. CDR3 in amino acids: CSATPSGEQYF. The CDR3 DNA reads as TGCAGTGCTACCCCAAGCGGCGAGCAGTACTTC.

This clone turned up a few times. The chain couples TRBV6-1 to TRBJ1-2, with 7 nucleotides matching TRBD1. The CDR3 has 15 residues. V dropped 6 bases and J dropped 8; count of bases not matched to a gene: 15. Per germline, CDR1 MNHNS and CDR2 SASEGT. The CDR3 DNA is TGTGCCAGCAGCCGCACCGGGGACAGCCATCGCGGCTACACCTTC. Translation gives CASSRTGDSHRGYTF.

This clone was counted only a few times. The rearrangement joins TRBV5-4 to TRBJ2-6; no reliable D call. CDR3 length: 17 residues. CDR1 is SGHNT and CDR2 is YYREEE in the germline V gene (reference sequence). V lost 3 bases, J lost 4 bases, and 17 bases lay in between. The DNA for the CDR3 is TGTGCCAGCAGCTCCCGAATTCCGGCGGCCGGGGCCAACGTCCTGACTTTC. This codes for CASSSRIPAAGANVLTF.

The CDR3 sequence is CASSQGLTDSQYF. CDR3 nucleotides: TGCGCCAGCAGCCAAGGACTCACGGACAGTCAGTACTTC. The rearrangement links TRBV4-1 to TRBJ2-4; a weak D match, TRBD1 (6 bases). With 1 base removed from V and 12 bases from J, the gap between germline ends came to 13 bases. The germline V gene encodes CDR1 MGHRA and CDR2 YSYEKL. This CDR3 is 13 amino acids long.

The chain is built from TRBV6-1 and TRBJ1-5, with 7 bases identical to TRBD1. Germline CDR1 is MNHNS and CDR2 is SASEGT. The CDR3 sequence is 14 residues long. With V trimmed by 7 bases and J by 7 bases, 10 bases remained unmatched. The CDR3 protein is CASMPRTGGQPQHF. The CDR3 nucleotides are TGTGCCAGCATGCCTAGGACAGGAGGACAGCCCCAGCATTTT.

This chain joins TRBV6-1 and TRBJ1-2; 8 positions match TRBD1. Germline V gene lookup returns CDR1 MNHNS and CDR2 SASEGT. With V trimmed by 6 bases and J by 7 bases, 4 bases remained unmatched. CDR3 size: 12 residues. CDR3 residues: CASRAGGSGYTF. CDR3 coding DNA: TGTGCCAGCAGGGCAGGGGGCTCTGGCTACACCTTC.

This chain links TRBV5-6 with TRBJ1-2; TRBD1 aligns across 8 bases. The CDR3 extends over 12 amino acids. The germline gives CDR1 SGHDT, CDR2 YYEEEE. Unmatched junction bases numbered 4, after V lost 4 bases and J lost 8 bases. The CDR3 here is CASSLDRGGYTF. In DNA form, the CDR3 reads TGTGCCAGCAGCCTTGACAGGGGCGGCTACACCTTC.

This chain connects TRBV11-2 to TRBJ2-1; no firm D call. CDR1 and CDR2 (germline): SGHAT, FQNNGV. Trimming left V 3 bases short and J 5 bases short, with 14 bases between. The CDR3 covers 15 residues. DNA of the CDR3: TGTGCCAGCAGCTTCTCGGGTGTCGAACACAATGAGCAGTTCTTC. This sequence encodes CASSFSGVEHNEQFF.

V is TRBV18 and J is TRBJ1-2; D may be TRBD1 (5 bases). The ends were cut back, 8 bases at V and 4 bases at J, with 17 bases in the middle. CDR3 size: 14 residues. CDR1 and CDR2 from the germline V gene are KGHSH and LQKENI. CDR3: CASPRGGEGYGYTF. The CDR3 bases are TGTGCCAGCCCCCGGGGAGGGGAGGGCTATGGCTACACCTTC. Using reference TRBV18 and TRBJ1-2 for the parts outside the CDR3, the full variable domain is NAGVMQNPRHLVRRRGQEARLRCSPMKGHSHVYWYRQLPEEGLKFMVYLQKENIIDESGMPKERFSAEFPKEGPSILRIQQVVRGDSAAYFCASPRGGEGYGYTFGSGTRLTVV.

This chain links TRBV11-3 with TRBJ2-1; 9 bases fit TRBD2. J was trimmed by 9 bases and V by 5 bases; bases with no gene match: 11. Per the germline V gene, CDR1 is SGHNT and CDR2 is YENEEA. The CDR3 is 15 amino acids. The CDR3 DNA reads TGTGCCAGCAGCCCGCAAGCGGGAGGAACCGCTGAGCAGTTCTTC. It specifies CASSPQAGGTAEQFF.

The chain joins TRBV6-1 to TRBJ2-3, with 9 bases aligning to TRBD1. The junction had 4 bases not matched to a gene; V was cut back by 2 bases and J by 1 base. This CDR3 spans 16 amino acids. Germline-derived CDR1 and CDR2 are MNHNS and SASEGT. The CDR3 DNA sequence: TGTGCCAGCAGTGAATATCGGACAGGGGGCACAGATACGCAGTATTTT. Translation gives CASSEYRTGGTDTQYF.

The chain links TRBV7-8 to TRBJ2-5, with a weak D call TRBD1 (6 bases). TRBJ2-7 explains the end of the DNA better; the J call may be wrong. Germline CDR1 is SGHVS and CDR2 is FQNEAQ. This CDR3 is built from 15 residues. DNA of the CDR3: TGTGCCAGCAGCTTAGGGGCGACAGGTACCTACGAGCAGTACTTC. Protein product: CASSLGATGTYEQYF.

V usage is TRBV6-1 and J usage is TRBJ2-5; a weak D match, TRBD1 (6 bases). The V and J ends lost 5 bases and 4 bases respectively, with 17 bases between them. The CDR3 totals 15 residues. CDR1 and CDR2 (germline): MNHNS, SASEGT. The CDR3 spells CASSNQGGSRETQYF. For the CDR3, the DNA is TGTGCCAGCAGTAACCAAGGGGGTAGTAGAGAGACCCAGTACTTC.

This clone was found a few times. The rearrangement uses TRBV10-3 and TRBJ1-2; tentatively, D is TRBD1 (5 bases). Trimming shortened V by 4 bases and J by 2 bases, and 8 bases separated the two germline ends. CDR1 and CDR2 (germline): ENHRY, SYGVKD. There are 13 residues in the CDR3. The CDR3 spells CAISVQGNYGYTF. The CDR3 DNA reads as TGTGCCATCAGTGTGCAGGGAAACTATGGCTACACCTTC.

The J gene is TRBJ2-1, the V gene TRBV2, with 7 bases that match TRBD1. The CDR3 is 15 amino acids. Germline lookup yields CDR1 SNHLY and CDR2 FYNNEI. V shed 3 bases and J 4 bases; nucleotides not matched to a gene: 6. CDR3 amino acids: CASSDRRTGYNEQFF. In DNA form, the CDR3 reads TGTGCCAGCAGTGATAGAAGGACAGGATACAATGAGCAGTTCTTC.